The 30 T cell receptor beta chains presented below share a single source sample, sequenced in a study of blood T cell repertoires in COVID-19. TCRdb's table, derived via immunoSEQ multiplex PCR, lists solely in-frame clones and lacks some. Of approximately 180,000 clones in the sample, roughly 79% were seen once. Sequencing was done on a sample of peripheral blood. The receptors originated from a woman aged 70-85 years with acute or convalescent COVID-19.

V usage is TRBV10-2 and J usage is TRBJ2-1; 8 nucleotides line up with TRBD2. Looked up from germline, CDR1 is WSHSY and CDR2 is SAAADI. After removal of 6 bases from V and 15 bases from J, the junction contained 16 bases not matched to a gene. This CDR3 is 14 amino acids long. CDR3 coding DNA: TGCGCCAGCAGAGATCGGGGTAGCGGGGAGGGACTGTTCTTC. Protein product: CASRDRGSGEGLFF.

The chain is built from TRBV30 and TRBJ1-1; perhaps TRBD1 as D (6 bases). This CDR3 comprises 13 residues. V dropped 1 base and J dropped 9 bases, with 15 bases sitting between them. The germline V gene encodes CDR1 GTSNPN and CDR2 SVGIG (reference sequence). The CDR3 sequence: CAWSAGTIGKAFF. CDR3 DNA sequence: TGTGCCTGGAGTGCTGGGACAATTGGCAAAGCTTTCTTT.

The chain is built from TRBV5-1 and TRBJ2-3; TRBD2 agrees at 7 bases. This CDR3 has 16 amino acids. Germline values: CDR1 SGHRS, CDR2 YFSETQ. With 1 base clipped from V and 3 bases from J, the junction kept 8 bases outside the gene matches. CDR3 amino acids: CASSLSGGSWTDTQYF. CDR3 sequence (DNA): TGCGCCAGCAGCTTGTCCGGCGGGAGTTGGACAGATACGCAGTATTTT.

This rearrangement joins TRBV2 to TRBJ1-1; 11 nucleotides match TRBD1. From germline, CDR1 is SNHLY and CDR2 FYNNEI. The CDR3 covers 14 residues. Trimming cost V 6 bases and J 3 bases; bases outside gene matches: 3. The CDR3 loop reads CASRGGQGDTEAFF. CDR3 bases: TGTGCCAGCAGGGGGGGACAGGGGGACACTGAAGCTTTCTTT.

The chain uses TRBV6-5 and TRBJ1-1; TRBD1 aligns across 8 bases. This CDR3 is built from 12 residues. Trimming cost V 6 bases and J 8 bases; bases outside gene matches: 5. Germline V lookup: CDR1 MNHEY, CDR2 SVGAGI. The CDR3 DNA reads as TGTGCCAGCAGCGGACAGGGATCCGAAGCTTTCTTT. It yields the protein CASSGQGSEAFF.

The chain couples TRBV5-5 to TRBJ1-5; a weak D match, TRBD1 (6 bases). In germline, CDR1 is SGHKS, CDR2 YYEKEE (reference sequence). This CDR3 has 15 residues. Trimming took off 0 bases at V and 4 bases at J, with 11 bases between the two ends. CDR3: CASSLGTEPNQPQHF. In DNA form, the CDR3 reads TGTGCCAGCAGCTTGGGGACAGAGCCTAATCAGCCCCAGCATTTT.

The CDR3 is CAVGQGPGSPLHF. The CDR3 DNA follows: TGTGCCGTAGGACAGGGCCCGGGATCACCCCTCCACTTT. The J gene is TRBJ1-6, the V gene TRBV5-4; 8 nucleotides align to TRBD1. The CDR3 is 13 residues long. Germline trimming cut 10 bases from V and 10 bases from J; bases unmatched to any gene: 10. Germline CDR1 reads SGHNT; CDR2 reads YYREEE (reference sequence).

The CDR3 DNA is TGTGCCATCAGTCTAGGGGGCGGCTATGGCTACACCTTC. Translation gives CAISLGGGYGYTF. The chain combines TRBV10-3 with TRBJ1-2; TRBD1 aligns across 7 bases. The germline CDR1 and CDR2 sequences are ENHRY and SYGVKD. J gave up 4 bases and V 5 bases, and 4 bases lay outside the gene matches. The CDR3 length is 13 residues.

The CDR3 reads CATQGLAGVSSYNEQFF. The CDR3 coding sequence is TGTGCCACCCAGGGACTAGCGGGTGTAAGCTCCTACAATGAGCAGTTCTTC. The V and J genes are TRBV19 and TRBJ2-1, with 12 bases that match TRBD2. The length of the CDR3 is 17 residues. The trim removed 10 bases at V and 0 bases at J, leaving 10 bases unmatched. Looked up from germline, CDR1 is LNHDA and CDR2 is SQIVND (reference sequence).

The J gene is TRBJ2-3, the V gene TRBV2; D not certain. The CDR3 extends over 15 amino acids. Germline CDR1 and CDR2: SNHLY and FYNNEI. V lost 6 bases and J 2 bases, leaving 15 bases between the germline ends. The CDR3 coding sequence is TGTGCCAGCAGAGCCTTAACTTCTTTCACAGATACGCAGTATTTT. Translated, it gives CASRALTSFTDTQYF.

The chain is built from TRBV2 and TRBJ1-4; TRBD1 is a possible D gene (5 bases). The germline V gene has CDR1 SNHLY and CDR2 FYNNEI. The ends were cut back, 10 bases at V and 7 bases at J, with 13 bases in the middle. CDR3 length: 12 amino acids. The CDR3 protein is CAIDGGGEKLFF. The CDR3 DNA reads TGTGCCATCGACGGGGGAGGTGAAAAACTGTTTTTT.

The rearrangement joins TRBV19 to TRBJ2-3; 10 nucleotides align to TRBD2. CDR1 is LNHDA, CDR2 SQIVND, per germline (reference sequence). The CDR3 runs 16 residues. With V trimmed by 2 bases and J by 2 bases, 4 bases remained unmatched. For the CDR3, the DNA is TGTGCCAGTAGTATATTAGCGGGAGGTAACACAGATACGCAGTATTTT. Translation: CASSILAGGNTDTQYF.

The DNA for the CDR3 is TGCGCCAGCAGTCCCCGGGACAGGGAACGCGTTGAAAAACTGTTTTTT. Its protein product is CASSPRDRERVEKLFF. The chain couples TRBV23-1 to TRBJ1-4, with TRBD1 identical over 9 bases. TRBV23-1 is an ORF, with its function uncertain. The trim removed 4 bases at V and 7 bases at J, leaving 10 bases unmatched. The CDR3 covers 16 residues.

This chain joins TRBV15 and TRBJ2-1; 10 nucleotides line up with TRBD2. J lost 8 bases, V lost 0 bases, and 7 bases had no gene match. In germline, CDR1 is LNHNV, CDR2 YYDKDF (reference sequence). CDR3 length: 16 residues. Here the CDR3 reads CATSRERSGRVHEQFF. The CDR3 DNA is TGTGCCACCAGCAGAGAACGAAGCGGGAGGGTACATGAGCAGTTCTTC.

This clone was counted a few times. The CDR3: CASSEARSANTGELFF. The CDR3 DNA follows: TGTGCCAGCAGTGAAGCGCGTAGCGCGAACACCGGGGAGCTGTTTTTT. The J gene is TRBJ2-2, the V gene TRBV2; possibly TRBD2 for D (5 bases). CDR1 and CDR2 from the germline V gene are SNHLY and FYNNEI. Between the trimmed V and J ends, which lost 0 bases and 0 bases, there was a span of 8 bases. This CDR3 comprises 16 residues. Full variable domain (outside the CDR3, taken from reference TRBV2 and TRBJ2-2): EPEVTQTPSHQVTQMGQEVILRCVPISNHLYFYWYRQILGQKVEFLVSFYNNEISEKSEIFDDQFSVERPDGSNFTLKIRSTKLEDSAMYFCASSEARSANTGELFFGEGSRLTVL.

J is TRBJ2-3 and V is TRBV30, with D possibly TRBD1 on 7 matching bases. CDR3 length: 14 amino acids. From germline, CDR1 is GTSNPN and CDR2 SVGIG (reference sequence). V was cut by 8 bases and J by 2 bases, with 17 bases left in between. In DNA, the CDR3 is TGTGCCGCCGGGGGACAGTGGGACACAGATACGCAGTATTTT. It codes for CAAGGQWDTDTQYF.

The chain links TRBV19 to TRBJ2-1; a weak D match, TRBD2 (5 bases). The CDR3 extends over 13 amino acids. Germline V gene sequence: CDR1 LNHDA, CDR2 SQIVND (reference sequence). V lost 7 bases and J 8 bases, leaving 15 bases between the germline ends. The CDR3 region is CASNGIAGDEQFF. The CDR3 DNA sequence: TGTGCCAGTAACGGGATAGCTGGGGATGAGCAGTTCTTC. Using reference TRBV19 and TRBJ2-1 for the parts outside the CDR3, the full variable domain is DGGITQSPKYLFRKEGQNVTLSCEQNLNHDAMYWYRQDPGQGLRLIYYSQIVNDFQKGDIAEGYSVSREKKESFPLTVTSAQKNPTAFYLCASNGIAGDEQFFGPGTRLTVL.

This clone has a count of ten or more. The CDR3 reads CASSATGLGNEQFF. Written as DNA, the CDR3 is TGTGCCAGCAGCGCGACAGGGTTGGGCAATGAGCAGTTCTTC. The chain uses TRBV2 and TRBJ2-1; 7 bases are a match to TRBD1. Germline V gene data show CDR1 as SNHLY and CDR2 as FYNNEI. The CDR3 length is 14 residues. The trim removed 6 bases at V and 6 bases at J, leaving 8 bases unmatched.

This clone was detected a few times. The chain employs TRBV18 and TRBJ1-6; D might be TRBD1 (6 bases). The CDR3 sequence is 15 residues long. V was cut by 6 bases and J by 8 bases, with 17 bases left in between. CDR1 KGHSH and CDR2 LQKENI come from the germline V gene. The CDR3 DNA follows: TGTGCCAGCTCCCCTACAGGGAAGGGCGATTCACCCCTCCACTTT. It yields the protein CASSPTGKGDSPLHF.

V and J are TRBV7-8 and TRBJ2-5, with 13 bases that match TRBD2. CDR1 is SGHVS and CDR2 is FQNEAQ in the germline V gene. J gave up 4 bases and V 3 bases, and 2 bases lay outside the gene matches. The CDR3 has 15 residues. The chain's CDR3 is CASSFRLAGGETQYF. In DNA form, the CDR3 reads TGTGCCAGCAGCTTCCGACTAGCGGGAGGAGAGACCCAGTACTTC.

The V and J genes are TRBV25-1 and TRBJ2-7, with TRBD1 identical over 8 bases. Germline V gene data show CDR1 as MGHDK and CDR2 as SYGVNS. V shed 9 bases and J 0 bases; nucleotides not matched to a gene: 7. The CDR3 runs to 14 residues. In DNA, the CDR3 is TGTGCCAGGGGGACAGGAAGCAGCTCCTACGAGCAGTACTTC. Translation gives CARGTGSSSYEQYF.

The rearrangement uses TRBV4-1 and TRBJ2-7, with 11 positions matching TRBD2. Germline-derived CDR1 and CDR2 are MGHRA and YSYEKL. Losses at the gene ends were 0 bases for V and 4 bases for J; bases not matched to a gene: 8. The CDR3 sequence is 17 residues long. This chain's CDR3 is CASSQDGSGTSGYEQYF. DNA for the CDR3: TGCGCCAGCAGCCAAGATGGCTCCGGGACTAGCGGTTACGAGCAGTACTTC.

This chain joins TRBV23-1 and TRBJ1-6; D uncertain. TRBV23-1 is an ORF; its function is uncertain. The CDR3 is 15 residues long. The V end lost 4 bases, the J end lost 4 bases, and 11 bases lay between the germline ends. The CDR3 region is CASSRQKPYNSPLHF. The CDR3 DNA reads TGCGCCAGCAGTCGGCAGAAACCTTATAATTCACCCCTCCACTTT.

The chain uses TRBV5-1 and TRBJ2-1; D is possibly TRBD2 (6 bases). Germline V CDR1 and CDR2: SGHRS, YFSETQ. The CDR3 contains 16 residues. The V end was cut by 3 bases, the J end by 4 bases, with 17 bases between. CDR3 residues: CASSSQPGVAYNEQFF. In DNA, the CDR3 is TGCGCCAGCAGCTCACAACCGGGAGTAGCTTACAATGAGCAGTTCTTC.

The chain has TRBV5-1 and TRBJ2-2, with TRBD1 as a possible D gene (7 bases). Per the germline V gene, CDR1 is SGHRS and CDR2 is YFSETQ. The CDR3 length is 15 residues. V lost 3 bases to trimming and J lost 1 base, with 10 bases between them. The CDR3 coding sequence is TGCGCCAGCAGCTCCCAGGGGGGGAACACCGGGGAGCTGTTTTTT. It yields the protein CASSSQGGNTGELFF.

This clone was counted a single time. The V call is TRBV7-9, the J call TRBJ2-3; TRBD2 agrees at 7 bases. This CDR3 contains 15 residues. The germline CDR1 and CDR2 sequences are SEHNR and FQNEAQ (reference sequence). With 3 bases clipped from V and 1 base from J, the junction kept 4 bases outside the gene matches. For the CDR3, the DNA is TGTGCCAGCAGCTTTCACGCGGGGGGCACAGATACGCAGTATTTT. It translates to CASSFHAGGTDTQYF.

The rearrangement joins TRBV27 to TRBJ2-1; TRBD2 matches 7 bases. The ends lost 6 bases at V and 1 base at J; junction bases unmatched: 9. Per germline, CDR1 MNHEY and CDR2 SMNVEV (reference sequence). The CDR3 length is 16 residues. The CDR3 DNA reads TGTGCCAGCAGGCTCGGCGGGAGAGCGTCCTACAATGAGCAGTTCTTC. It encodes CASRLGGRASYNEQFF.

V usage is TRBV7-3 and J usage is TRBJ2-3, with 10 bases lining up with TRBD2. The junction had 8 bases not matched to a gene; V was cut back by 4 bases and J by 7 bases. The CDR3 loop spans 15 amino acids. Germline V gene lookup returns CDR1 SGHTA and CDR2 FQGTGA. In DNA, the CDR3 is TGTGCCAGCAGCTCGAGCGGGAGGGCCGCACATACGCAGTATTTT. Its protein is CASSSSGRAAHTQYF. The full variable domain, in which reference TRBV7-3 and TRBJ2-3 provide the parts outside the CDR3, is GAGVSQTPSNKVTEKGKYVELRCDPISGHTALYWYRQSLGQGPEFLIYFQGTGAADDSGLPNDRFFAVRPEGSVSTLKIQRTERGDSAVYLCASSSSGRAAHTQYFGPGTRLTVL.

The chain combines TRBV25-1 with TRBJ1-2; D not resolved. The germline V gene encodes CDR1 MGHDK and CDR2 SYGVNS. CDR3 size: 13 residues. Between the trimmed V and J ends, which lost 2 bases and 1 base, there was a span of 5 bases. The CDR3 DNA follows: TGTGCCAGCAGTGAAGGGCTTAACTATGGCTACACCTTC. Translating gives CASSEGLNYGYTF.

CDR3 loop: CSASTPGPRSGELFF. DNA of the CDR3: TGCAGTGCTAGTACTCCGGGTCCAAGGAGTGGGGAGCTGTTTTTT. V is TRBV20-1 and J is TRBJ2-2; D is undetermined. The length of the CDR3 is 15 residues. The germline CDR1 and CDR2 sequences are DFQATT and SNEGSKA (reference sequence). Trimming removed 3 bases from V and 8 bases from J, with 19 bases in between.